Described below is a single T cell receptor (beta chain) sequence and its context. These data belong to a study of identical twins. TCRdb called the 5' RACE reads again in MiXCR, with one record for every CDR3 protein. The table records 200,000 to 250,000 distinct CDR3 sequences, 6.5% to 8% of them present only once. These data were also filed under a second study, of T cells expressing NK-cell markers.

Sequenced input: CD8+ T cells sorted from blood. The sequence came from a woman aged 18-29 years in good health.

The CDR3: CASSLAGDTEAFF. CDR3 DNA: TGTGCCAGCAGTTTAGCCGGGGACACTGAAGCTTTCTTT. This chain connects TRBV27 to TRBJ1-1; no reliable D call. V shed 2 bases and J shed 3 bases, with 7 bases lying between them. The length of the CDR3 is 13 residues. Germline-derived CDR1 and CDR2 are MNHEY and SMNVEV (reference sequence).